These T cell receptor beta chains were read from a single sample in a study of beta chain features in type 1 diabetes. Produced via immunoSEQ multiplex PCR; TCRdb's table is partial and in-frame only. The table includes 130,000 to 150,000 clones, 8% to 13% detected once. Sequencing input: naive CD4+ T cells from blood. The receptors were gathered from a man aged 18 to 35 in good health. The CDR3 runs from the conserved cysteine through the conserved F or W. D genes are given only for firm matches. Size is stated for part of the rows, as once, few or many counts, or as a class when the clone is expanded.

clone size: few
D gene: NA
J gene: TRBJ2-3
V gene: TRBV6-5
CDR3 DNA: TGTGCCAGCAGGTACACAGATACGCAGTATTTT
CDR3 protein: CASRYTDTQYF

clone size: NA
D gene: NA
J gene: TRBJ1-4
V gene: TRBV5-1
CDR3 DNA: TGCGCCAGCAGCTTGGGGGGAGGGACGGAAAAACTGTTTTTT
CDR3 protein: CASSLGGGTEKLFF

clone size: NA
D gene: NA
J gene: TRBJ2-7
V gene: TRBV21-1
CDR3 DNA: TGTGCCAGCAGCAAAGGACACAGGCCCTACGAGCAGTACTTC
CDR3 protein: CASSKGHRPYEQYF

clone size: few
D gene: TRBD1
J gene: TRBJ1-5
V gene: TRBV18
CDR3 DNA: TGTGCCAGCTCACCGGACAGGGAGAGTGGGACGGGGGACAATCAGCCCCAGCATTTT
CDR3 protein: CASSPDRESGTGDNQPQHF

clone size: few
D gene: NA
J gene: TRBJ1-2
V gene: TRBV29-1
CDR3 DNA: TGCAGCGTTGAAGTATTAAGGGGGGGGGATGGCTACACCTTC
CDR3 protein: CSVEVLRGGDGYTF

clone size: few
D gene: TRBD1
J gene: TRBJ1-2
V gene: TRBV2
CDR3 DNA: TGTGCCAGTAAGACAGGGGCAAACTATGGCTACACCTTC
CDR3 protein: CASKTGANYGYTF

clone size: few
D gene: NA
J gene: TRBJ1-2
V gene: TRBV2
CDR3 DNA: TGTGCCAGCAGTGTGGCCTCCTCTAACTATGGCTACACCTTC
CDR3 protein: CASSVASSNYGYTF

clone size: NA
D gene: NA
J gene: TRBJ2-7
V gene: TRBV6-5
CDR3 DNA: TGTGCCAGCAGTGCGCAACGGGAGCAGTACTTC
CDR3 protein: CASSAQREQYF

clone size: few
D gene: NA
J gene: TRBJ1-2
V gene: TRBV28
CDR3 DNA: TGTGCCAGCAAAACGGGGGGCGCAGGGGATTATGGCTACACCTTC
CDR3 protein: CASKTGGAGDYGYTF

clone size: NA
D gene: TRBD1
J gene: TRBJ2-5
V gene: TRBV28
CDR3 DNA: TGTGCCAGCAGTTTTGGCGGACAGGGCCAAGAGACCCAGTACTTC
CDR3 protein: CASSFGGQGQETQYF

clone size: few
D gene: TRBD1
J gene: TRBJ1-6
V gene: TRBV2
CDR3 DNA: TGTGCCAGCAGTGAAGCGAGACAGGGGTATTCACCCCTCCACTTT
CDR3 protein: CASSEARQGYSPLHF

clone size: few
D gene: NA
J gene: TRBJ1-1
V gene: TRBV5-4
CDR3 DNA: TGTGCCAGGACAGAAGAAGGACGCACTGAAGCTTTCTTT
CDR3 protein: CARTEEGRTEAFF

clone size: few
D gene: NA
J gene: TRBJ2-2
V gene: TRBV7-2
CDR3 DNA: TGTGCCAGCAGCTTCTATAACACCGGGGAGCTGTTTTTT
CDR3 protein: CASSFYNTGELFF

clone size: NA
D gene: TRBD1
J gene: TRBJ2-7
V gene: TRBV11-1
CDR3 DNA: TGTGCCAGCAGCTCCGGGACAGGGGGCAGGTACGAGCAGTACTTC
CDR3 protein: CASSSGTGGRYEQYF

clone size: few
D gene: TRBD1
J gene: TRBJ2-5
V gene: TRBV28
CDR3 DNA: TGTGCCAGCAGTTTAAACCGGGACAGCCAAGAGACCCAGTACTTC
CDR3 protein: CASSLNRDSQETQYF

clone size: few
D gene: TRBD1
J gene: TRBJ1-5
V gene: TRBV7-2
CDR3 DNA: TGTGCCAGCACGGGAGCAGGGGGCCATAGCAATCAGCCCCAGCATTTT
CDR3 protein: CASTGAGGHSNQPQHF

clone size: few
D gene: NA
J gene: TRBJ1-2
V gene: TRBV5-1
CDR3 DNA: TGCGCCAGCTATCCTACCGAGGCCTCAAATCATGGCTACACCTTC
CDR3 protein: CASYPTEASNHGYTF

clone size: once
D gene: TRBD1
J gene: TRBJ1-4
V gene: TRBV28
CDR3 DNA: TGTGCCAGCAGTCCCCCCCGACAGGGCAGGGGTAATGAAAAACTGTTTTTT
CDR3 protein: CASSPPRQGRGNEKLFF

clone size: few
D gene: TRBD1
J gene: TRBJ2-5
V gene: TRBV7-2
CDR3 DNA: TGTGCCAGCAGCAAGGGACAGCAAGAGACCCAGTACTTC
CDR3 protein: CASSKGQQETQYF

clone size: few
D gene: TRBD2
J gene: TRBJ2-7
V gene: TRBV28
CDR3 DNA: TGTGCCAGCAGGCCCGGGGGGGCCTACGAGCAGTACTTC
CDR3 protein: CASRPGGAYEQYF

clone size: few
D gene: TRBD1
J gene: TRBJ2-2
V gene: TRBV28
CDR3 DNA: TGTGCCAGCACCTCGGGACAGGGCATCACCGGGGAGCTGTTTTTT
CDR3 protein: CASTSGQGITGELFF

clone size: few
D gene: NA
J gene: TRBJ2-5
V gene: TRBV29-1
CDR3 DNA: TGCAGCGTTGTAGTGGCGGTTGAGGCCAAAGAGACCCAGTACTTC
CDR3 protein: CSVVVAVEAKETQYF

clone size: NA
D gene: NA
J gene: TRBJ2-1
V gene: TRBV6-6
CDR3 DNA: TGTGCCAGCAGCCAGACTAGCAATGAGCAGTTCTTC
CDR3 protein: CASSQTSNEQFF

clone size: NA
D gene: TRBD1
J gene: TRBJ1-5
V gene: TRBV30
CDR3 DNA: TGTGCCTGGAGTGCAACCAGGGGGCTGCCGGGTCAGCCCCAGCATTTT
CDR3 protein: CAWSATRGLPGQPQHF

clone size: few
D gene: TRBD1
J gene: TRBJ1-2
V gene: TRBV4-3
CDR3 DNA: TGCGCCAGCAGCCAAGATCTGGGAGGACAGGGAATCTATGGCTACACCTTC
CDR3 protein: CASSQDLGGQGIYGYTF

clone size: NA
D gene: NA
J gene: TRBJ1-4
V gene: TRBV7-2
CDR3 DNA: TGTGCCAGCAGCCGAGTAAATGAAAAACTGTTTTTT
CDR3 protein: CASSRVNEKLFF

clone size: NA
D gene: TRBD1
J gene: TRBJ2-5
V gene: TRBV2
CDR3 DNA: TGTGCCAGCAGTGGGACCGGGACAGAAGAGACCCAGTACTTC
CDR3 protein: CASSGTGTEETQYF

clone size: many
D gene: NA
J gene: TRBJ1-2
V gene: TRBV29-1
CDR3 DNA: TGCAGCGTTCTCAGTCAATATGGCTACACCTTC
CDR3 protein: CSVLSQYGYTF

clone size: many
D gene: NA
J gene: TRBJ2-6
V gene: TRBV4-3
CDR3 DNA: TGCGCCAGCAGCCAAGATCCCGGCGGAGGGGCCAACGTCCTGACTTTC
CDR3 protein: CASSQDPGGGANVLTF

clone size: few
D gene: TRBD1
J gene: TRBJ2-7
V gene: TRBV11-2
CDR3 DNA: TGTGCCAGCAGCTTTTCCACAGGGGGCTTCTCCTACGAGCAGTACTTC
CDR3 protein: CASSFSTGGFSYEQYF

clone size: few
D gene: TRBD2
J gene: TRBJ2-1
V gene: TRBV7-2
CDR3 DNA: TGTGCCAGCAGCTTAGTAGGAGGTAGCGGGAATGAGCAGTTCTTC
CDR3 protein: CASSLVGGSGNEQFF

clone size: few
D gene: NA
J gene: TRBJ2-3
V gene: TRBV6-5
CDR3 DNA: TGTGCCAGCAGCCACAGGGGACTGGGCACAGATACGCAGTATTTT
CDR3 protein: CASSHRGLGTDTQYF

clone size: few
D gene: TRBD2
J gene: TRBJ2-1
V gene: TRBV7-6
CDR3 DNA: TGTGCCAGCAGCTCAGTGGGAGGGACGGACTACAATGAGCAGTTCTTC
CDR3 protein: CASSSVGGTDYNEQFF

clone size: NA
D gene: NA
J gene: TRBJ1-1
V gene: TRBV6-6
CDR3 DNA: TGTGCCAGCAGTCCCCGACAGCAGAACACTGAAGCTTTCTTT
CDR3 protein: CASSPRQQNTEAFF

clone size: NA
D gene: NA
J gene: TRBJ2-1
V gene: TRBV4-3
CDR3 DNA: TGCGCCAGCAGCCAAGATTGGCAGGGATCCCATGAGCAGTTCTTC
CDR3 protein: CASSQDWQGSHEQFF

clone size: many
D gene: TRBD1
J gene: TRBJ2-5
V gene: TRBV18
CDR3 DNA: TGTGCCAGCTCACCTCCGGGACAGCCGCAAGAGACCCAGTACTTC
CDR3 protein: CASSPPGQPQETQYF

clone size: few
D gene: TRBD2
J gene: TRBJ2-7
V gene: TRBV11-2
CDR3 DNA: TGTGCCAGCAGCTTCGAAGCGGGGTACAACGAGCAGTACTTC
CDR3 protein: CASSFEAGYNEQYF

clone size: NA
D gene: TRBD1
J gene: TRBJ1-1
V gene: TRBV6-5
CDR3 DNA: TGTGCCAGCAGTTACGGACAGGGCGGCCCTGAAGCTTTCTTT
CDR3 protein: CASSYGQGGPEAFF

clone size: NA
D gene: NA
J gene: TRBJ2-2
V gene: TRBV7-2
CDR3 DNA: TGTGCCAGCAGTACCCGGGGGGCCACCGGGGAGCTGTTTTTT
CDR3 protein: CASSTRGATGELFF

clone size: NA
D gene: TRBD2
J gene: TRBJ2-7
V gene: TRBV2
CDR3 DNA: TGTGCCAGCAGTGCCGGGACTAGCGGGGAATCCTACGAGCAGTACTTC
CDR3 protein: CASSAGTSGESYEQYF

clone size: NA
D gene: TRBD2
J gene: TRBJ2-3
V gene: TRBV2
CDR3 DNA: TGTGCCAGCACCCGGACTAGCGGGGACACAGATACGCAGTATTTT
CDR3 protein: CASTRTSGDTDTQYF

clone size: few
D gene: TRBD2
J gene: TRBJ2-3
V gene: TRBV7-2
CDR3 DNA: TGTGCCAGCAGCCTTCAAGCGGGGGGGAGCACAGATACGCAGTATTTT
CDR3 protein: CASSLQAGGSTDTQYF

clone size: few
D gene: TRBD2
J gene: TRBJ2-1
V gene: TRBV4-3
CDR3 DNA: TGCGCCAGCAGCCAATCCGGGACTAGCGGCTTATATGAGCAGTTCTTC
CDR3 protein: CASSQSGTSGLYEQFF

clone size: NA
D gene: NA
J gene: TRBJ2-7
V gene: TRBV6-6
CDR3 DNA: TGTGCCAGCGGGTTACAGGCCTACTACGAGCAGTACTTC
CDR3 protein: CASGLQAYYEQYF

clone size: many
D gene: NA
J gene: TRBJ2-3
V gene: TRBV7-2
CDR3 DNA: TGTGCCAGCAGCTTAAGGTCTGCGGAGACAGATACGCAGTATTTT
CDR3 protein: CASSLRSAETDTQYF

clone size: few
D gene: TRBD2
J gene: TRBJ2-1
V gene: TRBV6-5
CDR3 DNA: TGTGCCAGCAGTTCCGGGACTAGCGGCTACAATGAGCAGTTCTTC
CDR3 protein: CASSSGTSGYNEQFF

clone size: NA
D gene: NA
J gene: TRBJ2-1
V gene: TRBV4-3
CDR3 DNA: TGCGCCAGCAGCCAAGTAGCCGTCTCCTACAATGAGCAGTTCTTC
CDR3 protein: CASSQVAVSYNEQFF

clone size: NA
D gene: TRBD1
J gene: TRBJ1-3
V gene: TRBV30
CDR3 DNA: TGTGCCTGGGCGCCGAAGGGGGCGTACTCTGGAAACACCATATATTTT
CDR3 protein: CAWAPKGAYSGNTIYF

clone size: NA
D gene: NA
J gene: TRBJ2-7
V gene: TRBV18
CDR3 DNA: TGTGCCAGCTCACCAGCTTCCCTTCAGGTCCCATCCTACGAGCAGTACTTC
CDR3 protein: CASSPASLQVPSYEQYF

clone size: few
D gene: TRBD1
J gene: TRBJ1-5
V gene: TRBV19
CDR3 DNA: TGTGCCAGTAGTGAGGACAGGGGTTCACCCCAGCATTTT
CDR3 protein: CASSEDRGSPQHF

clone size: few
D gene: NA
J gene: TRBJ2-2
V gene: TRBV19
CDR3 DNA: TGTGCCAGTACCAAAGCTAGCGCCGGGGAGCTGTTTTTT
CDR3 protein: CASTKASAGELFF

clone size: NA
D gene: TRBD1
J gene: TRBJ1-2
V gene: TRBV6-4
CDR3 DNA: TGTGCCAGCAGTGCGAGCGACAGGGAAATAAATGGCTACACCTTC
CDR3 protein: CASSASDREINGYTF

clone size: NA
D gene: TRBD2
J gene: TRBJ2-2
V gene: TRBV6-1
CDR3 DNA: TGTGCCAGCAGATACTGGGGGGGGACCGGGGAGCTGTTTTTT
CDR3 protein: CASRYWGGTGELFF

clone size: NA
D gene: NA
J gene: TRBJ1-1
V gene: TRBV6-5
CDR3 DNA: TGTGCCAGCAGTTACTCGGGTGGGGGCTCTGAAGCTTTCTTT
CDR3 protein: CASSYSGGGSEAFF